The TCR beta chain described here comes from a study of control samples from healthy donors and cancer patients. The assay was immunoSEQ multiplex PCR, and TCRdb's table has in-frame clones only and misses some. The repertoire holds 150,000 or so clones, with about 92% as singletons. Unmatched junction bases numbered 9, after V lost 0 bases and J lost 1 base. Germline V gene sequence: CDR1 SGHRS, CDR2 YFSETQ. CDR3 size: 18 residues. Material for sequencing was blood. The sequence was obtained from a woman aged 45-59 years in good health. The V and J genes are TRBV5-1 and TRBJ2-5; 10 positions agree with TRBD2. CDR3 bases: TGCGCCAGCAGCTTGGTTGTTTTGGCTAGCGGGAGCCAAGAGACCCAGTACTTC. As protein: CASSLVVLASGSQETQYF.